These 14 T cell receptor beta chains share one sample of origin, sequenced in a study of blood T cell repertoires in COVID-19. Some clones are missing from TCRdb's copy, which holds only in-frame ones; the method was immunoSEQ multiplex PCR. This table holds more than 85,000 clones, about four fifths found once. The sample was peripheral blood. The source of these receptors is a woman aged 60 to 75 with acute or convalescent COVID-19.

The J gene is TRBJ1-1, the V gene TRBV10-2; TRBD1 aligns across 12 bases. The germline V gene encodes CDR1 WSHSY and CDR2 SAAADI. The CDR3 extends over 14 amino acids. With 8 bases clipped from V and 7 bases from J, the junction kept 8 bases outside the gene matches. CDR3 loop: CASGGQGAHSEAFF. The CDR3 DNA sequence: TGCGCCAGCGGGGGACAGGGGGCGCATAGTGAAGCTTTCTTT.

This clone appeared once. The rearrangement joins TRBV11-2 to TRBJ2-7, with a weak D call TRBD1 (6 bases). Germline V lookup: CDR1 SGHAT, CDR2 FQNNGV. V gave up 5 bases and J gave up 5 bases, with 22 bases separating them. The CDR3 is made up of 16 amino acids. CDR3 nucleotide sequence: TGTGCCAGCAGCGCCCCCACACCAGGGGTCCCCGACGAGCAGTACTTC. Amino acid sequence: CASSAPTPGVPDEQYF.

V and J are TRBV7-2 and TRBJ2-3; tentatively, D is TRBD2 (6 bases). With 8 bases removed from V and 2 bases from J, the gap between germline ends came to 23 bases. The CDR3 totals 17 residues. Germline loops: CDR1 SGHTA, CDR2 FQGNSA. Here the CDR3 reads CASLAPRNRGFTDTQYF. DNA of the CDR3: TGTGCCAGCCTTGCCCCAAGGAATCGGGGGTTCACAGATACGCAGTATTTT.

The chain is built from TRBV2 and TRBJ2-1, with TRBD2 matching 7 bases. The CDR3 spans 15 residues. Germline V gene sequence: CDR1 SNHLY, CDR2 FYNNEI. The ends lost 4 bases at V and 4 bases at J; junction bases unmatched: 7. The CDR3 DNA follows: TGTGCCAGCAGTGGCTCGAGCGGGGAGTACAATGAGCAGTTCTTC. Protein sequence: CASSGSSGEYNEQFF.

The rearrangement uses TRBV3-1 (or the pseudogene TRBV3-2) and TRBJ2-7; 9 bases align to TRBD2. Unmatched junction bases numbered 7, after V lost 2 bases and J lost 2 bases. The CDR3 is 16 residues long. Germline lookup yields CDR1 LGHDT and CDR2 YNNKEL (reference sequence). The CDR3 DNA sequence: TGTGCCAGCAGCCAACACAGCGGGGGGCCCCCCTACGAGCAGTACTTC. It specifies CASSQHSGGPPYEQYF.

This rearrangement joins TRBV4-2 to TRBJ1-3; TRBD1 might be the D (6 bases). V dropped 0 bases and J dropped 3 bases, with 12 bases sitting between them. The CDR3 runs to 16 residues. Germline CDR1 is LGHNA and CDR2 is YNFKEQ. CDR3 amino acids: CASSQDPGDRGNTIYF. CDR3 DNA sequence: TGTGCCAGCAGCCAAGATCCAGGGGACCGTGGAAACACCATATATTTT.

The chain couples TRBV29-1 to TRBJ2-7; 9 bases are shared with TRBD2. The V gene's germline CDR1 is SQVTM and CDR2 ANQGSEA. This CDR3 spans 17 amino acids. V was pared by 0 bases and J by 5 bases, with 14 bases of the junction left unmatched. The CDR3 protein is CSVEEWGRERGAHEQYF. CDR3 nucleotide sequence: TGCAGCGTTGAAGAGTGGGGAAGGGAGCGGGGGGCCCACGAGCAGTACTTC.

The chain combines TRBV19 with TRBJ1-2; no clear D. CDR1 and CDR2 (germline): LNHDA, SQIVND (reference sequence). V shed 6 bases and J shed 3 bases, with 8 bases lying between them. The CDR3 is 12 amino acids. CDR3: CASRYGDYGYTF. Here the CDR3 DNA reads TGTGCCAGTAGGTACGGGGACTATGGCTACACCTTC.

The rearrangement links TRBV13 to TRBJ2-1, with D unclear. Germline CDR1 PRHDT, CDR2 FYEKMQ (reference sequence). This CDR3 contains 13 residues. V lost 1 base to trimming and J lost 6 bases, with 7 bases between them. The CDR3, as DNA: TGTGCCAGCAGCTTAGTTTATCGCAATGAGCAGTTCTTC. As protein: CASSLVYRNEQFF.

The rearrangement uses TRBV9 and TRBJ2-1; possible D gene TRBD1, 5 bases. Per the germline V gene, CDR1 is SGDLS and CDR2 is YYNGEE. The CDR3 length is 14 residues. Trimming shortened V by 4 bases and J by 0 bases, and 8 bases separated the two germline ends. The CDR3 sequence: CASSTDSSYNEQFF. The CDR3 DNA follows: TGTGCCAGCAGCACCGACAGCTCCTACAATGAGCAGTTCTTC.

The V gene is TRBV4-2, the J gene TRBJ2-5, with D possibly being TRBD2 (6 bases). Trimming removed 2 bases from V and 4 bases from J, with 11 bases in between. CDR1 LGHNA and CDR2 YNFKEQ come from the germline V gene. The CDR3 runs 14 residues. The CDR3 here is CASSQPGTPETQYF. In DNA form, the CDR3 reads TGTGCCAGCAGCCAACCTGGGACTCCAGAGACCCAGTACTTC.

The chain has TRBV30 and TRBJ2-2; D is perhaps TRBD1 (6 bases). CDR1 and CDR2 from the germline V gene are GTSNPN and SVGIG (reference sequence). V was cut by 6 bases and J by 6 bases, with 14 bases left in between. This CDR3 has 13 amino acids. The DNA of the CDR3 is TGTGCCTGCCGCAGGGGTTGGGCCGGGGAGCTGTTTTTT. This codes for CACRRGWAGELFF.

J is TRBJ2-7 and V is TRBV11-2; D remains unclear. CDR1 and CDR2 (germline): SGHAT, FQNNGV. Trimming took off 0 bases at V and 4 bases at J, with 10 bases between the two ends. The CDR3 has 14 residues. The CDR3 loop is CASSLDLIAYEQYF. The CDR3, as DNA: TGTGCCAGCAGCTTAGATCTGATTGCGTACGAGCAGTACTTC.

This chain uses TRBV2 with TRBJ2-4; weak D call: TRBD2 (6 bases). The V gene's germline CDR1 is SNHLY and CDR2 FYNNEI. Trimming shortened V by 8 bases and J by 3 bases, and 14 bases separated the two germline ends. The CDR3 spans 14 residues. The CDR3, as DNA: TGTGCCAGCCTGGCGGGGTACGTCAAAAACATTCAGTACTTC. This gives the protein CASLAGYVKNIQYF.